Listed below are T cell receptor beta chains from one sample, sequenced in a study of monozygotic twins with inflammatory bowel disease. No DNA is given; TCRdb re-called the 5' RACE reads and lists each CDR3 protein once. The sample's table shows nearly 450,000 distinct CDR3 sequences. Material: blood. These receptors came from a human donor with ulcerative colitis or Crohn's disease, or a healthy co-twin of an affected twin (not recorded which). Both conserved end residues are part of each CDR3.

V: TRBV18
J: TRBJ2-1
CDR3: CASSPEDSYNEQFF

V: TRBV3-1
J: TRBJ2-7
CDR3: CASSVRGSYEQYF

V: TRBV5-1
J: TRBJ1-1
CDR3: CASSLRPTGEKMLNTEAFF

V: TRBV4-2
J: TRBJ1-5
CDR3: CASSRSTGTSDPQHF

V: TRBV15
J: TRBJ2-5
CDR3: CATSRSGETQYF

V: TRBV5-6
J: TRBJ2-5
CDR3: CASSLSDAHLIQETQYF

V: TRBV6-6
J: TRBJ2-7
CDR3: CASSPIQASYEQYF

V: TRBV18
J: TRBJ2-7
CDR3: CASSPVARGEQYF

V: TRBV5-4
J: TRBJ2-2
CDR3: CASSLELMNTGELFF

V: TRBV6-1
J: TRBJ1-1
CDR3: CATLPPKGNTEAFF

V: TRBV20-1
J: TRBJ2-7
CDR3: CSAPPSRDQPGVYEQYF

V: TRBV10-3
J: TRBJ2-2
CDR3: CATRLGGNTGELFF

V: TRBV12-3/TRBV12-4
J: TRBJ1-1
CDR3: CASSLVGQNEAFF

V: TRBV20-1
J: TRBJ1-6
CDR3: CSALVDRAPFNSPLHF

V: TRBV5-1
J: TRBJ2-1
CDR3: CASSSTDRTGDNEQFF

V: TRBV5-1
J: TRBJ2-3
CDR3: CASSYGREDTQYF

V: TRBV15
J: TRBJ2-3
CDR3: CATSRDSAGGTDTQYF

V: TRBV20-1
J: TRBJ2-1
CDR3: CSAYLLSGTETGEQFF

V: TRBV12-3/TRBV12-4
J: TRBJ2-3
CDR3: CASSLDTGRANTQYF

V: TRBV20-1
J: TRBJ2-6
CDR3: CSARTPGANVLTF

V: TRBV5-1
J: TRBJ1-1
CDR3: CASSVRTGGASEAFF

V: TRBV10-3
J: TRBJ2-7
CDR3: CAISGDRGEQYF

V: TRBV12-3/TRBV12-4
J: TRBJ2-1
CDR3: CASSFDDGQGALFF

V: TRBV6-1
J: TRBJ2-3
CDR3: CASIFTGTTDTQYF

V: TRBV4-2
J: TRBJ2-3
CDR3: CASSQGDRETDTQYF

V: TRBV10-3
J: TRBJ1-2
CDR3: CAISEDTRGGYTF

V: TRBV20-1
J: TRBJ2-6
CDR3: CSAWQGSSGANVLTF

V: TRBV3-1
J: TRBJ2-5
CDR3: CASSQDLGLAEETQYF

V: TRBV7-9
J: TRBJ2-7
CDR3: CASSLAGGEREQYF

V: TRBV7-2
J: TRBJ2-2
CDR3: CASLGAYTGELFF

V: TRBV28
J: TRBJ1-2
CDR3: CASSFWTGYTF

V: TRBV28
J: TRBJ2-3
CDR3: CASSLAVGMADTQYF

V: TRBV6-1
J: TRBJ1-6
CDR3: CASTTGPYNSPLHF

V: TRBV3-1
J: TRBJ1-3
CDR3: CASSQVSGNTIYF

V: TRBV6-1
J: TRBJ2-7
CDR3: CASSRTSGRPPYEQYF

V: TRBV5-6
J: TRBJ2-5
CDR3: CASSLRLADWTQYF

V: TRBV6-1
J: TRBJ2-2
CDR3: CASRRGGSYSGELFF

V: TRBV6-6
J: TRBJ1-1
CDR3: CASRRQGQGTEAFF

V: TRBV7-2
J: TRBJ1-1
CDR3: CASSASRGYTEAFF

V: TRBV27
J: TRBJ1-1
CDR3: CASSFGAGGMNTEAFF

V: TRBV19
J: TRBJ2-7
CDR3: CASSMGTPLLYEQYF

V: TRBV20-1
J: TRBJ2-5
CDR3: CSARLIAGPRQETQYF

V: TRBV6-9
J: TRBJ2-3
CDR3: CASNLKGGGQYF

V: TRBV18
J: TRBJ2-7
CDR3: CASSPPWTEGNEQYF

V: TRBV7-9
J: TRBJ1-2
CDR3: CASSLDGGDNPYGYTF

V: TRBV11-2
J: TRBJ2-7
CDR3: CASSFGGGVAYEQYF

V: TRBV7-2
J: TRBJ1-1
CDR3: CASSLAAGIYTEAFF

V: TRBV29-1
J: TRBJ2-2
CDR3: CSVEDWGGQGNTGELFF

V: TRBV11-1
J: TRBJ1-2
CDR3: CASSKSTGITGYTF

V: TRBV6-5
J: TRBJ1-2
CDR3: CASSYSGSYGYTF